This TCR beta chain was obtained from a study of neurological immune-mediated disorders. Germline lookup yields CDR1 MNHEY and CDR2 SVGAGI. Trimming cost V 2 bases and J 4 bases, with 9 bases left between them. This CDR3 has 13 amino acids. MiXCR, run by TCRdb on the 5' RACE reads, gives a single entry per CDR3 protein. The data show approximately 31,000 distinct CDR3 sequences, about 13% seen once. The time point was: longitudinal time-point 2. This clonotype is categorized as medium-sized. The sequencing sample was made of PBMCs. The V call is TRBV6-5, the J call TRBJ2-7; D unresolved. This TCR derives from a woman aged 40 to 55 in good health. In DNA form, the CDR3 reads TGTGCCAGCAGTTACAGGCAGTATTACGAGCAGTACTTC. Translated, it gives CASSYRQYYEQYF.